The present entry profiles one T cell receptor beta chain with its context. This record belongs to a study of shared clonotypes between healthy human individuals. V was shortened by 0 bases and J by 5 bases, with 13 bases between the two germline ends. The CDR3 covers 15 residues. Looked up from germline, CDR1 is LNHNV and CDR2 is YYDKDF (reference sequence). Here immunoSEQ multiplex PCR was the method, and the copy in TCRdb shows in-frame clones only, minus some. The repertoire includes around 700,000 clones, approximately 75% of them detected once, and around 1.8% sits in the top ten. This chain links TRBV15 with TRBJ2-5; unclear D gene. The origin of this receptor is a woman under 40 in good health. Sequencing used memory CD4+ T cells sorted from blood. The subset: CD45RA-negative fraction. CDR3 amino acids: CATSREVWVMETQYF. As DNA, the CDR3 is TGTGCCACCAGCAGAGAAGTTTGGGTGATGGAGACCCAGTACTTC.